Listed below are T cell receptor beta chains from one sample, sequenced in a study of cytomegalovirus exposure and HLA in healthy donors. TCRdb's table, derived via immunoSEQ multiplex PCR, lists solely in-frame clones and lacks some. The sample consists of 150,000 to 200,000 clones, 75% to 90% of them appearing once. Sequencing was performed on PBMCs. These receptors came from a boy aged 5 to 17 in good health and CMV-seronegative. Each CDR3 is given with its conserved first and last residue. The D gene is left open where the match is weak.

TRBD2	TRBV7-2	TRBJ2-1	CASRTTSGGAYEQFF
NA	TRBV19	TRBJ1-2	CASSLVQARGYTF
TRBD2	TRBV7-2	TRBJ2-7	CASSPVGGDTYEQYF
NA	TRBV6-5	TRBJ2-7	CASSDRSQESYEQYF
TRBD1	TRBV12-5	TRBJ1-1	CASGEDRGSVNTEAFF
TRBD2	TRBV14	TRBJ2-1	CASSERLAGDNEQFF
TRBD1	TRBV6-5	TRBJ2-5	CASSYSTGGGYKQYF
NA	TRBV19	TRBJ2-7	CASSLSRGLGSYEQYF
NA	TRBV10-3	TRBJ1-1	CAINPSGALAEAFF
NA	TRBV7-6	TRBJ2-7	CASSLGSDRKHEQYF
TRBD2	TRBV15	TRBJ2-7	CATSTGTSGGKGYEQYF
NA	TRBV19	TRBJ1-5	CASSPGGGFNQPQHF
NA	TRBV11-2	TRBJ1-1	CASSIWNTEAFF
NA	TRBV6-1	TRBJ1-3	CASSEETGYSGNTIYF
TRBD1	TRBV4-3	TRBJ2-1	CASSRYRDRGRGEQFF
TRBD2	TRBV15	TRBJ2-2	CATSILAGTGELFF
TRBD2	TRBV10-2	TRBJ2-1	CASSESPKRGGRLNEQFF
NA	TRBV30	TRBJ2-7	CAWSNPSRGNLYEQYF
NA	TRBV2	TRBJ1-2	CASSGSPWGYTF
NA	TRBV10-1	TRBJ2-7	CASSDRRTTLNEQYF
TRBD2	TRBV7-2	TRBJ2-3	CASSRTSGRAPPDTQYF
TRBD2	TRBV9	TRBJ2-3	CASSWRAGTSGTDTQYF
TRBD1	TRBV19	TRBJ1-2	CASSTIRGQGNYGYTF
TRBD1	TRBV11-2	TRBJ2-7	CASSSLRTGAYEQYF
NA	TRBV10-3	TRBJ1-1	CAISELGALNTEAFF
NA	TRBV9	TRBJ1-2	CASSARTGQDYGYTF
NA	TRBV4-1	TRBJ1-1	CASSHSGRPEAFF
NA	TRBV29-1	TRBJ1-1	CSVERQGTLNTEAFF
NA	TRBV6-1	TRBJ2-3	CASSEGLVPHTQYF
TRBD1	TRBV11-2	TRBJ2-5	CASSLGGTGTETQYF
TRBD2	TRBV9	TRBJ2-7	CASSVEPSGNYEQYF